The 14 T cell receptor beta chains listed next were all sequenced from one sample in a study of cytomegalovirus exposure and HLA in healthy donors. Use of 60 Vbeta and 13 Jbeta primers characterized the PCR. Profiled with immunoSEQ multiplex PCR; TCRdb holds only in-frame clones, not every one. Found here are approximately 200,000 clones, approximately 80% of them singletons; the top ten hold around 1.5%. Sample: PBMCs. The receptors originated from a girl aged 5-17 years in good health and CMV-seronegative.

The chain has TRBV28 and TRBJ2-7, with 7 bases fitting TRBD1. J lost 2 bases, V lost 5 bases, and 6 bases had no gene match. CDR1 MDHEN and CDR2 SYDVKM come from the germline V gene. This CDR3 contains 14 residues. The CDR3 sequence is CASSRPGQPYEQYF. For the CDR3, the DNA is TGTGCCAGCAGTAGACCGGGACAGCCCTACGAGCAGTACTTC. The full variable domain, with the rest looked up from reference TRBV28 and TRBJ2-7, is DVKVTQSSRYLVKRTGEKVFLECVQDMDHENMFWYRQDPGLGLRLIYFSYDVKMKEKGDIPEGYSVSREKKERFSLILESASTNQTSMYLCASSRPGQPYEQYFGPGTRLTVT.

The CDR3 DNA follows: TGCGCCAGCAGCACGGGACTGCAGTACAATGAGCAGTTCTTC. Protein sequence: CASSTGLQYNEQFF. The chain recombines TRBV5-1 with TRBJ2-1; D might be TRBD2 (6 bases). The CDR3 contains 14 residues. V was trimmed by 4 bases and J by 4 bases, leaving 12 bases between them. Germline V CDR1 and CDR2: SGHRS, YFSETQ.

The chain links TRBV2 to TRBJ2-3, with TRBD2 identical over 9 bases. Germline V gene lookup returns CDR1 SNHLY and CDR2 FYNNEI. V shed 7 bases and J 6 bases; nucleotides not matched to a gene: 5. The CDR3 runs 13 residues. The CDR3 nucleotides read TGTGCCAGCAAGACTAGCGGACCGGATACGCAGTATTTT. Its protein product is CASKTSGPDTQYF.

This clone appeared a few times. V usage is TRBV6-6 and J usage is TRBJ1-1; TRBD1 matches 8 bases. Per the germline V gene, CDR1 is MNHNY and CDR2 is SVGAGI (reference sequence). The CDR3 has 11 residues. Germline trimming cut 8 bases from V and 9 bases from J; bases unmatched to any gene: 5. The CDR3, as DNA: TGTGCCAGCCGGGACAGGCTACAAGCTTTCTTT. The encoded protein is CASRDRLQAFF.

The rearrangement joins TRBV28 to TRBJ1-3; 8 bases align to TRBD1. The germline gives CDR1 MDHEN, CDR2 SYDVKM. This CDR3 has 15 amino acids. V was pared by 3 bases and J by 2 bases, with 3 bases of the junction left unmatched. The CDR3 reads CASSFRTGTGNTIYF. The CDR3 DNA is TGTGCCAGCAGTTTCCGGACAGGGACTGGAAACACCATATATTTT.

The rearrangement uses TRBV5-1 and TRBJ1-1; D is undetermined. The CDR3 runs to 15 residues. Germline assignment: CDR1 SGHRS and CDR2 YFSETQ. Trimming left V 2 bases short and J 4 bases short, with 15 bases between. CDR3 residues: CASSFRRGVVTEAFF. The CDR3 region has the DNA TGCGCCAGCAGCTTCAGACGGGGAGTAGTCACTGAAGCTTTCTTT.

This sequence joins TRBV7-8 and TRBJ1-3, with a weak D call TRBD1 (5 bases). The CDR3 contains 17 residues. Between the trimmed V and J ends, which lost 2 bases and 4 bases, there was a span of 18 bases. CDR1 is SGHVS, CDR2 FQNEAQ, per germline. CDR3 amino acids: CASSLSGGMGAGNTIYF. The CDR3 region has the DNA TGTGCCAGCAGCTTATCCGGGGGGATGGGCGCCGGAAACACCATATATTTT. The full variable domain, rest sourced from reference TRBV7-8 and TRBJ1-3, is GAGVSQSPRYKVAKRGQDVALRCDPISGHVSLFWYQQALGQGPEFLTYFQNEAQLDKSGLPSDRFFAERPEGSVSTLKIQRTQQEDSAVYLCASSLSGGMGAGNTIYFGEGSWLTVV.

The chain joins TRBV27 to TRBJ2-3; 7 bases match TRBD2. CDR3 length: 14 amino acids. The junction had 5 bases not matched to a gene; V was cut back by 3 bases and J by 5 bases. The germline gives CDR1 MNHEY, CDR2 SMNVEV (reference sequence). The CDR3 reads CASSFAGVGDTQYF. CDR3 in DNA: TGTGCCAGCAGTTTCGCGGGAGTAGGAGATACGCAGTATTTT.

A single count supports this clone. The chain has TRBV5-1 and TRBJ2-7, with 7 bases matching TRBD1. There are 14 residues in the CDR3. From germline, CDR1 is SGHRS and CDR2 YFSETQ. The V and J ends lost 3 bases and 2 bases, in that order; junction bases with no gene match: 5. This CDR3 reads CASSSLTGPYEQYF. CDR3 coding DNA: TGCGCCAGCAGCTCCCTGACAGGGCCCTACGAGCAGTACTTC.

The V and J genes are TRBV5-6 and TRBJ2-7; 9 bases are a match to TRBD2. This CDR3 is built from 15 residues. The V segment lost 4 bases and the J segment 7 bases; nucleotides outside the gene matches: 12. The germline CDR1 and CDR2 sequences are SGHDT and YYEEEE. CDR3 residues: CASSLRGGQSGEQYF. The CDR3 DNA is TGTGCCAGCAGCCTGCGGGGGGGCCAATCGGGTGAGCAGTACTTC.

The genes are TRBV28 and TRBJ2-1; TRBD2 aligns across 9 bases. Germline CDR1 is MDHEN and CDR2 is SYDVKM. V lost 10 bases to trimming and J lost 7 bases; unmatched junction nucleotides: 8. The CDR3 is made up of 13 amino acids. This chain's CDR3 is CAIGGGALNEQFF. CDR3 DNA sequence: TGTGCCATCGGCGGGGGGGCTTTAAATGAGCAGTTCTTC.

The chain is built from TRBV25-1 and TRBJ1-2; D might be TRBD1 (6 bases). V was shortened by 1 base and J by 8 bases, with 17 bases between the two germline ends. Per the germline V gene, CDR1 is MGHDK and CDR2 is SYGVNS. This CDR3 region has 15 residues. CDR3 sequence reads: CASSESKGGRLGYTF. The CDR3 region has the DNA TGTGCCAGCAGTGAATCCAAAGGGGGACGGCTGGGCTACACCTTC.

This clone came up a few times. This chain connects TRBV27 to TRBJ1-4; D is uncertain. Germline V lookup: CDR1 MNHEY, CDR2 SMNVEV (reference sequence). Trimming left V 5 bases short and J 4 bases short, with 14 bases between. The CDR3 contains 15 residues. CDR3: CASSGRLNYNEKLFF. The CDR3 DNA reads TGTGCCAGCAGTGGCCGCCTCAACTATAATGAAAAACTGTTTTTT.

This clone was seen more than once but under ten times. This chain connects TRBV7-9 to TRBJ1-4, with TRBD1 matching 7 bases. The CDR3 runs to 15 residues. The ends lost 5 bases at V and 4 bases at J; junction bases unmatched: 7. Germline V gene data show CDR1 as SEHNR and CDR2 as FQNEAQ (reference sequence). CDR3 bases: TGTGCCAGCAGCCCCACCGGGACAGTTAATGAAAAACTGTTTTTT. Protein: CASSPTGTVNEKLFF.